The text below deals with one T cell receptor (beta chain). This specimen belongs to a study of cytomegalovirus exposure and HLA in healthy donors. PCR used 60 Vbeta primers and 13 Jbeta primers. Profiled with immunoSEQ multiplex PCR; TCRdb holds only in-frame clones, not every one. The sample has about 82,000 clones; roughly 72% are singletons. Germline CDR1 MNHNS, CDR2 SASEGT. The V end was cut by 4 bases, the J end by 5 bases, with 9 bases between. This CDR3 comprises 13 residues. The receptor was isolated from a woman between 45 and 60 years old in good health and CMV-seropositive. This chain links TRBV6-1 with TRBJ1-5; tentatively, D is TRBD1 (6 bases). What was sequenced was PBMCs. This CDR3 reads CASSVTGDQPQHF. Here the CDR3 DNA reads TGTGCCAGCAGTGTGACAGGAGATCAGCCCCAGCATTTT.